This is a list of T cell receptor beta chains from one sample in a study of CD4 T cells in relation to SARS-CoV-2 and coronaviruses. Measured with immunoSEQ multiplex PCR; TCRdb has only the in-frame clones, and not every one. The data contain about 56,000 clones, 92% of them singletons. The sample consisted of naive CD4+ T cells from PBMCs. The receptors here all came from an adult with COVID-19. Both conserved end residues are part of each CDR3. The order of the fields is CDR3 DNA, CDR3 protein, J gene, D gene, V gene, clone size. The D gene is left open where the match is weak. Size is stated for part of the rows, as once, few or many counts, or as a class when the clone is expanded.

DNA: TGCGCCAGCAGCCAAGACAAGCGGGAGACTGACGAGCAGTACTTC
CDR3: CASSQDKRETDEQYF
J: TRBJ2-7
D: TRBD2
V: TRBV4-3
size: -

DNA: TGTGCCTGGAACCGGGACACCCGCTACGAGCAGTACTTC
CDR3: CAWNRDTRYEQYF
J: TRBJ2-7
D: -
V: TRBV30
size: -

DNA: TGTGCCAGTAGTATAGCGGCTGGAGGGGTTTACGAGCAGTACTTC
CDR3: CASSIAAGGVYEQYF
J: TRBJ2-7
D: -
V: TRBV19
size: -

DNA: TGCAGCGTTCAGATGGTAGTTGCGCAGTATTTT
CDR3: CSVQMVVAQYF
J: TRBJ2-3
D: -
V: TRBV29-1
size: -

DNA: TGTGCCAGCAGCCGCAGACAGGCCTACGAGCAGTACTTC
CDR3: CASSRRQAYEQYF
J: TRBJ2-7
D: -
V: TRBV7-8
size: -

DNA: TGTGCCAGCAGTCCCGTCGGGACTAGCGGGGTGATATACAATGAGCAGTTCTTC
CDR3: CASSPVGTSGVIYNEQFF
J: TRBJ2-1
D: TRBD2
V: TRBV27
size: -

DNA: TGTGCCAGCAGTTTGAGGGGCGGCCCGGGGAATACGCAGTATTTT
CDR3: CASSLRGGPGNTQYF
J: TRBJ2-3
D: -
V: TRBV27
size: -

DNA: TGTGCCAGCATGGAGGGGTCCTACAATGAGCAGTTCTTC
CDR3: CASMEGSYNEQFF
J: TRBJ2-1
D: -
V: TRBV2
size: -

DNA: TGTGCCAGCAGCTTAAGTAGTAGTAGAGAGACCCAGTACTTC
CDR3: CASSLSSSRETQYF
J: TRBJ2-5
D: -
V: TRBV11-2
size: -

DNA: TGTGCCAGCAGCCAAGCGGGAGAATCGGAGACCCAGTACTTC
CDR3: CASSQAGESETQYF
J: TRBJ2-5
D: TRBD2
V: TRBV7-3
size: -

DNA: TGTGCCAGCAGTTTATCTCTGAATGAGCAGTTCTTC
CDR3: CASSLSLNEQFF
J: TRBJ2-1
D: -
V: TRBV28
size: -

DNA: TGCGCCAGCAGCTACGGGGGCAACACTGAAGCTTTCTTT
CDR3: CASSYGGNTEAFF
J: TRBJ1-1
D: -
V: TRBV5-1
size: -

DNA: TGTGCCAGCAGCTTAAGTACAGGGCCCTATGGCTACACCTTC
CDR3: CASSLSTGPYGYTF
J: TRBJ1-2
D: -
V: TRBV7-8
size: -

DNA: TGTGCCAGCAGTTCTCGACAGGGGGCTTCCTACGAGCAGTACTTC
CDR3: CASSSRQGASYEQYF
J: TRBJ2-7
D: TRBD1
V: TRBV27
size: once

DNA: TGCGCCAGCAGCCCGGGACAGGGAACAGATACGCAGTATTTT
CDR3: CASSPGQGTDTQYF
J: TRBJ2-3
D: TRBD1
V: TRBV5-1
size: -

DNA: TGTGCCACCAGCCGGACTAACGCGCAGTATTTT
CDR3: CATSRTNAQYF
J: TRBJ2-3
D: -
V: TRBV6-5
size: -

DNA: TGCGCCAGCAGCGACCCGGGACAGTCCTACGAGCAGTACTTC
CDR3: CASSDPGQSYEQYF
J: TRBJ2-7
D: TRBD1
V: TRBV5-1
size: -

DNA: TGTGCCAGCAGCTCGGGGCTAGCGGGATCTAACTACTACAATGAGCAGTTCTTC
CDR3: CASSSGLAGSNYYNEQFF
J: TRBJ2-1
D: TRBD2
V: TRBV11-2
size: -

DNA: TGTGCCTGGGGGACTAGCGGGATCTACGAGCAGTACTTC
CDR3: CAWGTSGIYEQYF
J: TRBJ2-7
D: TRBD2
V: TRBV30
size: -

DNA: TGTGCCAGCAGCTTAGATCCCCGGACCAGTTACAATGAGCAGTTCTTC
CDR3: CASSLDPRTSYNEQFF
J: TRBJ2-1
D: -
V: TRBV5-4
size: -

DNA: TGTGCCACCAGTGATGCCCTTGGGGTCTCCTACAATGAGCAGTTCTTC
CDR3: CATSDALGVSYNEQFF
J: TRBJ2-1
D: -
V: TRBV24-1
size: -

DNA: TGTGCCAGCAGCTTGATTAATGAGCAGTTCTTC
CDR3: CASSLINEQFF
J: TRBJ2-1
D: -
V: TRBV5-4
size: -

DNA: TGTGCCATCAGTAGGACAGTTTTGTTAGCGGGCACGAACACCGGGGAGCTGTTTTTT
CDR3: CAISRTVLLAGTNTGELFF
J: TRBJ2-2
D: -
V: TRBV10-3
size: -

DNA: TGTGCCAGCCGGGGACAAACTGGGGGTACGCAGTATTTT
CDR3: CASRGQTGGTQYF
J: TRBJ2-3
D: -
V: TRBV27
size: -

DNA: TGTGCCAGCAGGTCGCCCAGACGCCCCTACGAGCAGTACTTC
CDR3: CASRSPRRPYEQYF
J: TRBJ2-7
D: -
V: TRBV2
size: -

DNA: TGTGCCAGCAGCGCCCAGACTAGCGGATTTACCTACGAGCAGTACTTC
CDR3: CASSAQTSGFTYEQYF
J: TRBJ2-7
D: TRBD2
V: TRBV4-2
size: once

DNA: TGTGCCAGCAGCTTCTGGACAGGGGGACCTTCCTACGAGCAGTACTTC
CDR3: CASSFWTGGPSYEQYF
J: TRBJ2-7
D: TRBD1
V: TRBV5-6
size: -

DNA: TGTGCCAGTAACCCGGGGCAGGGCGAGCAGTACTTC
CDR3: CASNPGQGEQYF
J: TRBJ2-7
D: -
V: TRBV19
size: -

DNA: TGTGCCAGCTCACTGGGACAACAAGAGACCCAGTACTTC
CDR3: CASSLGQQETQYF
J: TRBJ2-5
D: -
V: TRBV18
size: -

DNA: TGCGCCAGCAGGCCGATATCAAGCTCCTACGAGCAGTACTTC
CDR3: CASRPISSSYEQYF
J: TRBJ2-7
D: -
V: TRBV5-1
size: -

DNA: TGTGCCTGGAGTGTAGGGCAGTATAATTCACCCCTCCACTTT
CDR3: CAWSVGQYNSPLHF
J: TRBJ1-6
D: -
V: TRBV30
size: -

DNA: TGTGCCACCAGTGATCCTCCTACTAGGGGGGAGCTGTTTTTT
CDR3: CATSDPPTRGELFF
J: TRBJ2-2
D: -
V: TRBV24-1
size: -

DNA: TGTGCCAGCAGTCCCACCGCGGGACAGGTCTACGAGCAGTACTTC
CDR3: CASSPTAGQVYEQYF
J: TRBJ2-7
D: TRBD1
V: TRBV4-2
size: -

DNA: TGTGCCAGCAGTGCTTCGGCGGACAGATCTGCCGGGGAGCTGTTTTTT
CDR3: CASSASADRSAGELFF
J: TRBJ2-2
D: -
V: TRBV2
size: -

DNA: TGTGCCAGCAGCGTAGCCCCCCCCTCGGATACGCAGTATTTT
CDR3: CASSVAPPSDTQYF
J: TRBJ2-3
D: -
V: TRBV9
size: -

DNA: TGTGCCAGCAGCCCCTCGCCGGCCAACTATGGCTACACCTTC
CDR3: CASSPSPANYGYTF
J: TRBJ1-2
D: -
V: TRBV5-6
size: -

DNA: TGTGCCAGCAGCCCTAACAGGGGTCAGCCCCAGCATTTT
CDR3: CASSPNRGQPQHF
J: TRBJ1-5
D: TRBD1
V: TRBV12-3/TRBV12-4
size: few

DNA: TGTGCCAGTAGTACCCTCTGGCGGGAGGCATACAATGAGCAGTTCTTC
CDR3: CASSTLWREAYNEQFF
J: TRBJ2-1
D: TRBD2
V: TRBV19
size: -

DNA: TGTGCCAGCAGCCAACGGGCTACCACCTACGAGCAGTACTTC
CDR3: CASSQRATTYEQYF
J: TRBJ2-7
D: -
V: TRBV3-1/TRBV3-2
size: -

DNA: TGCGCCAGCAGCTCCGGGACTAGCGGGAGAGGGGGAACAGATACGCAGTATTTT
CDR3: CASSSGTSGRGGTDTQYF
J: TRBJ2-3
D: TRBD2
V: TRBV5-1
size: -

DNA: TGTGCCAGCAGTTTAATGGGCGCCCCGTACTCCTACGAGCAGTACTTC
CDR3: CASSLMGAPYSYEQYF
J: TRBJ2-7
D: -
V: TRBV28
size: -

DNA: TGTGCCAGCAGCGCCGAAGTCCAGCGGTCAGAGACCCAGTACTTC
CDR3: CASSAEVQRSETQYF
J: TRBJ2-5
D: -
V: TRBV9
size: once

DNA: TGTGCCAGCAGCTTAACGACAGGGGGCTATGGCTACACCTTC
CDR3: CASSLTTGGYGYTF
J: TRBJ1-2
D: TRBD1
V: TRBV7-9
size: -

DNA: TGTGCCAGCAGCACCGGACTAGCGGTTCCTAAAGAGACCCAGTACTTC
CDR3: CASSTGLAVPKETQYF
J: TRBJ2-5
D: TRBD2
V: TRBV13
size: -

DNA: TGTGCCAGCAGTCGGGACCCTCTCTACGAGCAGTACTTC
CDR3: CASSRDPLYEQYF
J: TRBJ2-7
D: -
V: TRBV27
size: -

DNA: TGTGCCTGGAGGAAGGGTAGCTCTGGAAACACCATATATTTT
CDR3: CAWRKGSSGNTIYF
J: TRBJ1-3
D: -
V: TRBV30
size: -

DNA: TGTGCCGCGGCCGGACGGTCCGGGAGATCAGATACGCAGTATTTT
CDR3: CAAAGRSGRSDTQYF
J: TRBJ2-3
D: -
V: TRBV13
size: -

DNA: TGCGCCAGCAGCACCGACGGGTCAGGGGAGCTGTTTTTT
CDR3: CASSTDGSGELFF
J: TRBJ2-2
D: -
V: TRBV5-1
size: -

DNA: TGCGCCAGCAGCCCTAAAAGGAACACGCGCTCCAGGTGGGATTCACCCCTCCACTTT
CDR3: CASSPKRNTRSRWDSPLHF
J: TRBJ1-6
D: -
V: TRBV5-1
size: -

DNA: TGTGCCAGCAGCTTAATCGGACTAGCGGGAGATGAGCAGTTCTTC
CDR3: CASSLIGLAGDEQFF
J: TRBJ2-1
D: TRBD2
V: TRBV11-2
size: -

DNA: TGTGCCAGCAGTTTCAGACTAGCGGAGACCTACGAGCAGTACTTC
CDR3: CASSFRLAETYEQYF
J: TRBJ2-7
D: TRBD2
V: TRBV27
size: -

DNA: TGTGCCAGCAGCTTTGGACCAGCGGTCGGGGAGCTGTTTTTT
CDR3: CASSFGPAVGELFF
J: TRBJ2-2
D: -
V: TRBV7-9
size: -

DNA: TGTGCCAGCAGCGGAGACACCTTTTCCTACGAGCAGTACTTC
CDR3: CASSGDTFSYEQYF
J: TRBJ2-7
D: -
V: TRBV5-4
size: once

DNA: TGTGCCAGCAGCTCAATAGCGGGGGGGAGCACAGATACGCAGTATTTT
CDR3: CASSSIAGGSTDTQYF
J: TRBJ2-3
D: TRBD2
V: TRBV5-4
size: -